This TCR beta chain derives from a study of cytomegalovirus exposure and HLA in healthy donors (dated by TCRdb to about 2017). Looking at the study overall: According to a later analysis, one platform produced both the 110 or so validation repertoires and the 730 or so repertoires of the first cohort. The aim of the study was to test whether cataloging public T cell receptors could identify signatures of past pathogen exposure. The study combined high-throughput TCR immunosequencing, statistical association of individual TCRs with disease status, and machine learning to predict cytomegalovirus infection status. A separate validation cohort of roughly 130 different subjects was used in addition to the roughly 700-subject first cohort. Here is what the overall study found, with its caveats: The authors suggested that the approach could potentially be generalized to other disease states and immunological phenotypes. The validation cohort had no HLA typing available for a later analysis, so co-occurrence within that cohort was assessed over all 130 or so repertoires. Of the cluster scores, approximately 95% were above 0 in a later analysis, which found that TCRs clustered in the first cohort also tended to co-occur in the roughly 130 validation repertoires. A total of roughly 160 TCR beta chains were listed by the study as associated with cytomegalovirus. The classifier was reported to diagnose cytomegalovirus status with high specificity and sensitivity in both the original cohort and the validation cohort. Across donors, most TCR sequences were observed very rarely, whereas some public TCRs were present in many individuals. In vitro tests confirmed that a few of the cytomegalovirus-associated TCR beta chains recognize cytomegalovirus antigens.

Separate from the roughly 660-subject first cohort, the validation cohort of 90 to 150 subjects was the group to which the donors belonged. A note on this clone: Its antigen is unknown. Base qualities were left out, and no much larger clone turns up one base away.

The method was the immunoSEQ multiplex PCR assay. For the original study's pipeline: To diagnose cytomegalovirus status from the catalog of TCR beta chain sequences, a statistical classification framework was built. The table comes from immuneACCESS by way of TCRdb, which keeps in-frame sequences with V and J called. Part of the clones is missing from these tables; in studies checked, under half for an unresolved V gene and the rest for unknown reasons. V and J calls and clone size are those listed in that table; D and trimming were worked out from the DNA. The sample table lists more than 95,000 clones, less than 90% of them with a count of one. The ten largest clones capture less than 4.5% of the sample. This receptor was taken from a young man in good health and CMV-seropositive. The sample was PBMCs.

This receptor carries the CDR3 CASLRQASTDTQYF. The DNA sequence is as follows: TGTGCCAGCCTCCGACAGGCTAGCACAGATACGCAGTATTTT. This sequence uses TRBV28 and TRBJ2-3; D gene: possibly TRBD1, on 6 matching bases. Spanning cysteine to phenylalanine, the CDR3 consists of 14 amino acids. CDR3 DNA is the only sequence kept; it has 42 bases, read in frame from the first base. Trimming at the junction amounts to 8 bases on V and 0 bases on J, and the germline ends lie 12 bases apart. Reading the germline V gene gives CDR1 MDHEN and CDR2 SYDVKM.